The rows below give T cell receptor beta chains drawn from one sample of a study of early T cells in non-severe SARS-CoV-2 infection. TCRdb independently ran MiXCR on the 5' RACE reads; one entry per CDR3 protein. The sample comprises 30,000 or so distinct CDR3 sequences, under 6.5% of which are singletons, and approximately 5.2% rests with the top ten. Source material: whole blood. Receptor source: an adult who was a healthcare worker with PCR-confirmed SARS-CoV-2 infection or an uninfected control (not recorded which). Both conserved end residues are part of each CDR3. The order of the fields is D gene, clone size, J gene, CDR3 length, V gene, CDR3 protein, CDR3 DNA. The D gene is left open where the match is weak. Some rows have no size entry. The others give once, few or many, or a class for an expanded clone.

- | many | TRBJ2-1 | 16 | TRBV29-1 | CSVGRDTQSSYNEQFF | TGCAGCGTGGGTAGGGACACACAGAGCTCCTACAATGAGCAGTTCTTC
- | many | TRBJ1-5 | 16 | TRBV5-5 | CASSLTGGDSNQPQHF | TGTGCCAGCAGCTTGACGGGGGGAGATAGCAATCAGCCCCAGCATTTT
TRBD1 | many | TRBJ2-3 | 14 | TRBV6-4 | CASSDGTGGDTQYF | TGTGCCAGCAGTGACGGGACAGGGGGAGATACGCAGTATTTT
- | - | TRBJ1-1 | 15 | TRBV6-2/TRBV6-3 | CASSTDRNRGTEAFF | TGTGCCAGCAGTACCGACAGGAATAGAGGCACTGAAGCTTTCTTT
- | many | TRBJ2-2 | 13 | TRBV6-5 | CASSPVRSGELFF | TGTGCCAGCAGCCCCGTCCGGAGCGGGGAGCTGTTTTTT
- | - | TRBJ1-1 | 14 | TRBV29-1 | CSALRSGFNTEAFF | TGCAGCGCTCTACGAAGCGGGTTCAACACTGAAGCTTTCTTT
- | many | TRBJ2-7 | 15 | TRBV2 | CASSAHASSSYEQYF | TGTGCCAGCAGCGCGCACGCGAGCAGCTCCTACGAGCAGTACTTC
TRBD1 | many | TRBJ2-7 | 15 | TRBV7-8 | CASSLNRGYIYEQYF | TGTGCCAGCAGCTTAAACAGGGGGTACATCTACGAGCAGTACTTC
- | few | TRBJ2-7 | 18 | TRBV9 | CASSFPFWGIAWGYEQYF | TGTGCCAGCAGCTTTCCCTTCTGGGGTATCGCCTGGGGCTACGAGCAGTACTTC
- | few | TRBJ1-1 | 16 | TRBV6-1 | CASKVLQTGANTEVFF | TGTGCCAGCAAAGTATTACAGACCGGGGCTAACACTGAAGTTTTCTTT
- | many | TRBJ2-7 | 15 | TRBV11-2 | CASSSLVLNLGEQYF | TGTGCCAGCAGCTCCCTGGTTCTTAATCTCGGCGAGCAGTACTTC
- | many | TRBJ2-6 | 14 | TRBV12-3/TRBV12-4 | CASRLSSGANVLTF | TGTGCCAGCAGATTAAGTTCTGGGGCCAACGTCCTGACTTTC
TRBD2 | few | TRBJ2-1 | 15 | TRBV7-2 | CASSLASGEENEQFF | TGTGCCAGCAGCTTAGCTAGCGGGGAAGAGAATGAGCAGTTCTTC
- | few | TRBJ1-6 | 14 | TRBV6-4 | CASSEGTWNSPLHF | TGTGCCAGCAGTGAAGGGACATGGAATTCACCCCTCCACTTT
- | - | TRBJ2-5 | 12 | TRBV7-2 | CASSPPWETQYF | TGTGCCAGCAGCCCGCCGTGGGAGACCCAGTACTTC
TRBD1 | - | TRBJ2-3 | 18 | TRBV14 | CASSQVRSRGRITDTQYF | TGTGCCAGCAGCCAAGTCCGATCCAGGGGGCGTATCACAGATACGCAGTATTTT